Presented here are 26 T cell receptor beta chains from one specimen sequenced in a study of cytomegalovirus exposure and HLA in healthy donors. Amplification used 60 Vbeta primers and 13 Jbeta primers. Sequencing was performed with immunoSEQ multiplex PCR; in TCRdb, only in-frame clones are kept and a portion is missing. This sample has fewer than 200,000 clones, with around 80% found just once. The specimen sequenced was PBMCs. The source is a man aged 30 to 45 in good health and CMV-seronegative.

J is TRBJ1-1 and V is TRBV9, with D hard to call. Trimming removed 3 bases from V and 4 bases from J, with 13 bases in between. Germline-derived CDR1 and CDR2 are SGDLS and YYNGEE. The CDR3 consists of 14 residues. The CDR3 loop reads CASSAAGVGTEAFF. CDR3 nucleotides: TGTGCCAGCAGCGCTGCGGGAGTGGGCACTGAAGCTTTCTTT.

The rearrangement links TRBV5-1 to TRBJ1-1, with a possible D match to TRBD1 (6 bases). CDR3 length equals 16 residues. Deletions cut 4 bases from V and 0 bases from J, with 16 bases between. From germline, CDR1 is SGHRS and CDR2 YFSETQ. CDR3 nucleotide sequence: TGCGCCAGCAGCCGTATCGGGTCAGGGGTGAACACTGAAGCTTTCTTT. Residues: CASSRIGSGVNTEAFF.

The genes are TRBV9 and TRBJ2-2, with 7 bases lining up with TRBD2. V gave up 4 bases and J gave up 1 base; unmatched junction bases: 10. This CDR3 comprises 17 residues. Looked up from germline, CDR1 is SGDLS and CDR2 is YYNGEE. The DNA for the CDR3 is TGTGCCAGCAGCCCAAGGTCCGCGGGGGTGAACACCGGGGAGCTGTTTTTT. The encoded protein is CASSPRSAGVNTGELFF.

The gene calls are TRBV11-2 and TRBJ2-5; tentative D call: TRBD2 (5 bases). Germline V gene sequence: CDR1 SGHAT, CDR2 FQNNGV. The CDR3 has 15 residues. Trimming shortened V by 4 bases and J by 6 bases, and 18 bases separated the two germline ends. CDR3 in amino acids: CASSYGESGWKTQYF. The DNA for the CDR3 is TGTGCCAGCAGCTATGGGGAGAGCGGATGGAAGACCCAGTACTTC.

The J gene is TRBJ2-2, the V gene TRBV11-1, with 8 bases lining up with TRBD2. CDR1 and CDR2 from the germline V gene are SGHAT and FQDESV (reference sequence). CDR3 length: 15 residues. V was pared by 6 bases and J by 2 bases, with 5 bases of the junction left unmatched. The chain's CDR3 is CASRERGLNTGELFF. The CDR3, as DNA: TGTGCCAGCAGGGAGCGGGGGCTTAACACCGGGGAGCTGTTTTTT. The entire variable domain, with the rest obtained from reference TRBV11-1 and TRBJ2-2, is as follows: EAEVAQSPRYKITEKSQAVAFWCDPISGHATLYWYRQILGQGPELLVQFQDESVVDDSQLPKDRFSAERLKGVDSTLKIQPAELGDSAMYLCASRERGLNTGELFFGEGSRLTVL.

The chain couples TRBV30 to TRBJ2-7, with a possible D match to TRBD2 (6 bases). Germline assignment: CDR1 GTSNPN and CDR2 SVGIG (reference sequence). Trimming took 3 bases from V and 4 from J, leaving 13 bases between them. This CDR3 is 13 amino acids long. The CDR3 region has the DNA TGTGCCTGGAGCTGGGGGGTTAGGTACGAGCAGTACTTC. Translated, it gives CAWSWGVRYEQYF.

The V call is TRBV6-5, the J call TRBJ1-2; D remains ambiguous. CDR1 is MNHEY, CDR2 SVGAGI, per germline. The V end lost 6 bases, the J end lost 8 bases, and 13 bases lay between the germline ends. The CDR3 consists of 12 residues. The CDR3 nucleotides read TGTGCCAGCAGCGCTGAAGGCAGGGGCTACACCTTC. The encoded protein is CASSAEGRGYTF.

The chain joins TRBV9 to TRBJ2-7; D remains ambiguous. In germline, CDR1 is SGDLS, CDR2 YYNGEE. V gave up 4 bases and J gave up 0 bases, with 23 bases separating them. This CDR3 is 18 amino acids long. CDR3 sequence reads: CASSTGAQVGSSSYEQYF. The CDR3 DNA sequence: TGTGCCAGCAGCACTGGCGCCCAGGTCGGTTCGAGCTCCTACGAGCAGTACTTC.

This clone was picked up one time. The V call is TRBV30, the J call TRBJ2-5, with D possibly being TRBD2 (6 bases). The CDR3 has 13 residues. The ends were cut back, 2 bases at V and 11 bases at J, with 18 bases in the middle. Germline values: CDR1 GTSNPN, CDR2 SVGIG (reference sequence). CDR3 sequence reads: CAWSFRTTEQQYF. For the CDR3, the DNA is TGTGCCTGGAGTTTCCGGACTACTGAGCAGCAGTACTTC.

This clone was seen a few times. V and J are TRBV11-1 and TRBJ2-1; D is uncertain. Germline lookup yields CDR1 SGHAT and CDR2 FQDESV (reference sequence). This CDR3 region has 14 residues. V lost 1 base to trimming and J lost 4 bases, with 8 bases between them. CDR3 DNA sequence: TGTGCCAGCAGCTTAGTAGAGAGGTACAATGAGCAGTTCTTC. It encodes CASSLVERYNEQFF. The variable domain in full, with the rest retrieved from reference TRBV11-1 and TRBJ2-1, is EAEVAQSPRYKITEKSQAVAFWCDPISGHATLYWYRQILGQGPELLVQFQDESVVDDSQLPKDRFSAERLKGVDSTLKIQPAELGDSAMYLCASSLVERYNEQFFGPGTRLTVL.

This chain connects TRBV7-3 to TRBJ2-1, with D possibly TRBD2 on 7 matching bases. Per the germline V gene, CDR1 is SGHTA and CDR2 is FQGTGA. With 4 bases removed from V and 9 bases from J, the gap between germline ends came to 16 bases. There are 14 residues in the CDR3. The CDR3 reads CASSSISGEGEQFF. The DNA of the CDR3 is TGTGCCAGCAGCTCGATCTCAGGGGAGGGTGAGCAGTTCTTC.

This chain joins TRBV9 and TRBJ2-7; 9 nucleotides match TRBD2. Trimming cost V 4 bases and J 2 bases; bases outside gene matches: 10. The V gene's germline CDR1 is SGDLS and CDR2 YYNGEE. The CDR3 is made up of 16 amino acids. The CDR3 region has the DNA TGTGCCAGCAGCCCCTTTAGCGGGGGATACCCCTACGAGCAGTACTTC. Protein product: CASSPFSGGYPYEQYF.

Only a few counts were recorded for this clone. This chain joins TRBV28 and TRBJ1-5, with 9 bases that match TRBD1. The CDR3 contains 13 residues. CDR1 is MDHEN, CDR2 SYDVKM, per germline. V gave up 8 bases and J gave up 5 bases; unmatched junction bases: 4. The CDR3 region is CASGGQGYQPQHF. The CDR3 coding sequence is TGTGCCAGCGGGGGACAGGGCTATCAGCCCCAGCATTTT.

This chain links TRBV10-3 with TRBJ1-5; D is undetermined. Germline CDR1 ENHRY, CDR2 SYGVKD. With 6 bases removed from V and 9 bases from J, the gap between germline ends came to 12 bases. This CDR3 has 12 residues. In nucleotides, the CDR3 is TGTGCCATCAGCCCCGGCCTAGGGCCCCAGCATTTT. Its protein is CAISPGLGPQHF.

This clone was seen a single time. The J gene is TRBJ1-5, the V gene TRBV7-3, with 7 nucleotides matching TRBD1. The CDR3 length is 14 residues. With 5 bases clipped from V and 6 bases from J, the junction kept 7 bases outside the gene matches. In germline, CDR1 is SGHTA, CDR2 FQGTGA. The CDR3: CASSLGGLGQPQHF. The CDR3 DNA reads TGTGCCAGCAGCCTAGGGGGCCTAGGTCAGCCCCAGCATTTT.

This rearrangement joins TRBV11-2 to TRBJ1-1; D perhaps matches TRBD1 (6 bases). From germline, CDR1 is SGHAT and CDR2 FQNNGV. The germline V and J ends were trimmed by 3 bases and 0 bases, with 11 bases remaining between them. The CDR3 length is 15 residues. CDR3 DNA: TGTGCCAGCAGCTTTCAGCAGGGGATGAACACTGAAGCTTTCTTT. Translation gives CASSFQQGMNTEAFF. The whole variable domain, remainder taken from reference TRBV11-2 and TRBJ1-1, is EAGVAQSPRYKIIEKRQSVAFWCNPISGHATLYWYQQILGQGPKLLIQFQNNGVVDDSQLPKDRFSAERLKGVDSTLKIQPAKLEDSAVYLCASSFQQGMNTEAFFGQGTRLTVV.

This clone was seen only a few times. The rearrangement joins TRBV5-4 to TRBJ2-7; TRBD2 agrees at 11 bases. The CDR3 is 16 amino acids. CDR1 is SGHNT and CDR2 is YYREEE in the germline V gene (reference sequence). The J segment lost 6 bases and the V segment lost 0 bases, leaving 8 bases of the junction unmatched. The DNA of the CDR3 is TGTGCCAGCAGCTTGGATAATAGCGGGAGGGAGCGCGAGCAGTACTTC. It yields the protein CASSLDNSGREREQYF.

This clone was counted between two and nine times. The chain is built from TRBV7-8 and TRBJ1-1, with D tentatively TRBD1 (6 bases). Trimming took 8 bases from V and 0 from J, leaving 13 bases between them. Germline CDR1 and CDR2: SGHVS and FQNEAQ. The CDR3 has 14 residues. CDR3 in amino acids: CASGATGMNTEAFF. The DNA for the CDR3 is TGTGCCAGCGGGGCGACAGGAATGAACACTGAAGCTTTCTTT.

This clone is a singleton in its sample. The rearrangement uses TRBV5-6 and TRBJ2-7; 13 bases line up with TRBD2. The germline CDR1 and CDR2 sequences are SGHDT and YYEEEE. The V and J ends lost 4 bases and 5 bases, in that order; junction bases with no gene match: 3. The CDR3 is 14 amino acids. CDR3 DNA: TGTGCCAGCAGCCCGGGACTAGCGGGGAACGAGCAGTACTTC. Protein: CASSPGLAGNEQYF.

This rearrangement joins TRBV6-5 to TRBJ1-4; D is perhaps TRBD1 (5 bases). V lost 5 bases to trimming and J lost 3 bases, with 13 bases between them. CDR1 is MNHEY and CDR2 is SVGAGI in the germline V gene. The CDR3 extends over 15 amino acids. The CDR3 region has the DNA TGTGCCAGCAGTCCGCAGGGATTGTCTAATGAAAAACTGTTTTTT. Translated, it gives CASSPQGLSNEKLFF.

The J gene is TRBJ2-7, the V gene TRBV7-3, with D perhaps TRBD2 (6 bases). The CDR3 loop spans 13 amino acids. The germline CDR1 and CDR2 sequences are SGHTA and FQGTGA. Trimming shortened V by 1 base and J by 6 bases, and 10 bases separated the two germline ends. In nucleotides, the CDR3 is TGTGCCAGCAGCTTAATCGAGGGAGGCGAGCAGTACTTC. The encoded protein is CASSLIEGGEQYF.

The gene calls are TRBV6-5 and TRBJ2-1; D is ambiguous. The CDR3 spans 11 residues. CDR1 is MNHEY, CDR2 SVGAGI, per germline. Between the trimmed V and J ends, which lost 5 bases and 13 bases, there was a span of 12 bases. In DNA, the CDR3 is TGTGCCAGCAGTCTGTACACCGCACAGTTCTTC. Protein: CASSLYTAQFF.

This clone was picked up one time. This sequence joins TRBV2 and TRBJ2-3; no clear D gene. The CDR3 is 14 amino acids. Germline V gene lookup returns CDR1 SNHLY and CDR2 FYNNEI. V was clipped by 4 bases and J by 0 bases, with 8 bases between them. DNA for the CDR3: TGTGCCAGCAGTGTACGGTCTAGCACAGATACGCAGTATTTT. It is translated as CASSVRSSTDTQYF.

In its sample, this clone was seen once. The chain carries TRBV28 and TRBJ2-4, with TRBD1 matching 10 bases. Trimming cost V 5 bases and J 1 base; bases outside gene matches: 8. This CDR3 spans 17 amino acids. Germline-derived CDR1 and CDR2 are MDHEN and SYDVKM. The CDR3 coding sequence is TGTGCCAGCAGTCCGACAGGGGGCGAGAGGGCCAAAAACATTCAGTACTTC. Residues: CASSPTGGERAKNIQYF.

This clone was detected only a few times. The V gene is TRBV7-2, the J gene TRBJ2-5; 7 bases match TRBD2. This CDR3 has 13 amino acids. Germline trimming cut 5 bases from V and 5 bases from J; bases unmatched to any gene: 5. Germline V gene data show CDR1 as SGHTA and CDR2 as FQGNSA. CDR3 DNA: TGTGCCAGCAGCACGGGACTACGGGAGACCCAGTACTTC. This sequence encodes CASSTGLRETQYF.

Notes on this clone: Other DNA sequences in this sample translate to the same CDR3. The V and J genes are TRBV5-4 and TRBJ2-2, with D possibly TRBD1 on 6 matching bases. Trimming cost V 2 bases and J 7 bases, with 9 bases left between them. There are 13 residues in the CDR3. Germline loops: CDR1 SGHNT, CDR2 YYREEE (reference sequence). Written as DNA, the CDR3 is TGTGCCAGCAGCTTACAGGGCCTCGGGGAGCTGTTTTTT. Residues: CASSLQGLGELFF.